The 10 T cell receptor beta chains given below trace back to one sample, sequenced in a study of post-analysis software for immune sequencing data. Points from the study as a whole: In patients, about five TRBV segments were more frequent than in controls, with TRBV5-6, TRBV5-1 and TRBV20-1 among them.

Sequencing libraries made from TCR beta cDNA carried unique molecular identifiers. TCRdb used MiXCR to reprocess the PCR reads, holding one entry per CDR3 protein. The sample carries about 200,000 distinct CDR3 sequences, 29% recorded once. Their target antigens are unknown. The specimen was blood. The receptor source for this set is a girl younger than 18 with multiple sclerosis.

V and J are TRBV9 and TRBJ1-1; weak D call: TRBD1 (5 bases). The CDR3 is 16 residues long. Trimming removed 3 bases at V and 0 bases at J, with 15 bases between. CDR1 and CDR2 from the germline V gene are SGDLS and YYNGEE. As DNA, the CDR3 is TGTGCCAGCAGCGCCGCTCCCGGGGGATTGAACACTGAAGCTTTCTTT. It translates to CASSAAPGGLNTEAFF. The full variable domain, in which reference TRBV9 and TRBJ1-1 provide the parts outside the CDR3, is DSGVTQTPKHLITATGQRVTLRCSPRSGDLSVYWYQQSLDQGLQFLIQYYNGEERAKGNILERFSAQQFPDLHSELNLSSLELGDSALYFCASSAAPGGLNTEAFFGQGTRLTVV.

This clonotype was observed a few times. The J gene is TRBJ2-1, the V gene TRBV28; 11 bases agree with TRBD1. CDR3 length equals 16 residues. The V and J ends lost 4 bases and 2 bases, in that order; junction bases with no gene match: 4. Germline V lookup: CDR1 MDHEN, CDR2 SYDVKM. The DNA of the CDR3 is TGTGCCAGCAGTTCACCGGGACAGGGGGCCTACAATGAGCAGTTCTTC. Protein sequence: CASSSPGQGAYNEQFF.

The chain uses TRBV3-1 and TRBJ2-1, with 9 bases identical to TRBD1. Germline lookup yields CDR1 LGHDT and CDR2 YNNKEL (reference sequence). The CDR3 runs 17 residues. V was clipped by 3 bases and J by 8 bases; unmatched bases: 14. Here the CDR3 DNA reads TGTGCCAGCAGCCACAAACTAGGGGGACAGGGTGGTGATGAGCAGTTCTTC. Encoded protein: CASSHKLGGQGGDEQFF.

This clonotype was seen only a few times. This rearrangement joins TRBV25-1 to TRBJ2-7; either TRBD1 or TRBD2 may fit D (5 bases each). Germline values: CDR1 MGHDK, CDR2 SYGVNS. Trimming shortened V by 4 bases and J by 2 bases, and 15 bases separated the two germline ends. The CDR3 totals 15 residues. The CDR3 spells CASSGAGTGTYEQYF. The CDR3 coding sequence is TGTGCCAGCAGTGGGGCCGGGACGGGGACCTACGAGCAGTACTTC.

This clonotype was detected ten times or more. The CDR3 is CASRPDRGYEQYF. DNA for the CDR3: TGTGCCAGCAGACCCGACAGGGGGTACGAGCAGTACTTC. This sequence joins TRBV12-3 or TRBV12-4 and TRBJ2-7; 9 bases map to TRBD1. J lost 4 bases, V lost 6 bases, and 4 bases had no gene match. CDR3 size: 13 residues.

The chain carries TRBV11-2 and TRBJ2-1, with a possible D match to TRBD1 (5 bases). The CDR3 runs to 14 residues. CDR1 and CDR2 from the germline V gene are SGHAT and FQNNGV. With 4 bases removed from V and 9 bases from J, the gap between germline ends came to 16 bases. DNA of the CDR3: TGTGCCAGCAGCTCTCCGCCCCTAGGGGTTGAGCAGTTCTTC. Its protein product is CASSSPPLGVEQFF.

On this clonotype itself: It may be a read error: a sequence one base away is much more abundant. The chain is built from TRBV2 and TRBJ2-5; 8 nucleotides agree with TRBD2. V gave up 7 bases and J gave up 5 bases; unmatched junction bases: 15. This CDR3 region has 16 residues. Germline V gives CDR1 SNHLY, CDR2 FYNNEI. CDR3 DNA sequence: TGTGCCAGCACGAGAGGGACTGGCGGGGGGCTCGAGACCCAGTACTTC. This encodes CASTRGTGGGLETQYF.

This clonotype has just a few counts. A much larger clone sits a single nucleotide away, making a read error possible. CDR3 nucleotides: TGCGCCAGCAGCCAAGGCCCCCAGCGGGGGTCTTACAGTGAGCAGTTCTTC. It translates to CASSQGPQRGSYSEQFF. The chain recombines TRBV4-1 with TRBJ2-1, with 8 bases matching TRBD2. CDR1 and CDR2 (germline): MGHRA, YSYEKL. The CDR3 is 17 amino acids.

The rearrangement uses TRBV7-8 and TRBJ2-7; TRBD2 is a possible D gene (7 bases). The V gene's germline CDR1 is SGHVS and CDR2 FQNEAQ. The CDR3 runs 19 residues. V shed 9 bases and J shed 6 bases, with 36 bases lying between them. In DNA form, the CDR3 reads TGTGCCAGTAGCCGTAGGGGGGGGGGAGCGGGGCTCCTACCAGGCGAGCAGTACTTC. This encodes CASSRRGGGAGLLPGEQYF.

In this sample, this clonotype turned up a few times. The chain combines TRBV28 with TRBJ2-1, with 8 positions matching TRBD2. The ends lost 10 bases at V and 9 bases at J; junction bases unmatched: 14. Germline V CDR1 and CDR2: MDHEN, SYDVKM. This CDR3 comprises 14 residues. The CDR3 region is CATRPGGSEGEQFF. The DNA for the CDR3 is TGTGCCACCCGACCGGGAGGGTCGGAGGGTGAGCAGTTCTTC. Combining the CDR3 with reference TRBV28 and TRBJ2-1 gives the whole variable domain DVKVTQSSRYLVKRTGEKVFLECVQDMDHENMFWYRQDPGLGLRLIYFSYDVKMKEKGDIPEGYSVSREKKERFSLILESASTNQTSMYLCATRPGGSEGEQFFGPGTRLTVL.